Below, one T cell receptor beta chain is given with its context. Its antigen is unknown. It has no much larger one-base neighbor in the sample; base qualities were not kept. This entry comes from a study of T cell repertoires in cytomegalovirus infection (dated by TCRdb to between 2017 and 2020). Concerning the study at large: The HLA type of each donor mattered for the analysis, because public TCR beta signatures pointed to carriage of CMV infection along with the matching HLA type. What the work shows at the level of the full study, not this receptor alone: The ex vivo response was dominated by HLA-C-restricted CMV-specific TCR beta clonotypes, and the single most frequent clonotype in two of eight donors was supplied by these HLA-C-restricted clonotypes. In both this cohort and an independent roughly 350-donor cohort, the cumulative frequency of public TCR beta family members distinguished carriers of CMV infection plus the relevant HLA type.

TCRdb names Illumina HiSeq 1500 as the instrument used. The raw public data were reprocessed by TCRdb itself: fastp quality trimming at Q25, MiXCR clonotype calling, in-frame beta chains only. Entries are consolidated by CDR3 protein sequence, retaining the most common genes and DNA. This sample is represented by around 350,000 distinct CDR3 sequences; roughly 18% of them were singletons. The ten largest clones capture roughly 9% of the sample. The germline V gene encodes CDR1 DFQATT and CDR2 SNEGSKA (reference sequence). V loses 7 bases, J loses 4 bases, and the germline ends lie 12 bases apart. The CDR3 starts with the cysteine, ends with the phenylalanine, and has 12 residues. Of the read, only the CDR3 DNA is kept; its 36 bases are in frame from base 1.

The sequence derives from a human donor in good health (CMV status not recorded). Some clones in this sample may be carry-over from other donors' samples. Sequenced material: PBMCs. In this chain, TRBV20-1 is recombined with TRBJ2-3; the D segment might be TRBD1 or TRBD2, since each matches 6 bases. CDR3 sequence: CSVIGGSDTQYF. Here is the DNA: TGCAGTGTAATAGGGGGGTCAGATACGCAGTATTTT.